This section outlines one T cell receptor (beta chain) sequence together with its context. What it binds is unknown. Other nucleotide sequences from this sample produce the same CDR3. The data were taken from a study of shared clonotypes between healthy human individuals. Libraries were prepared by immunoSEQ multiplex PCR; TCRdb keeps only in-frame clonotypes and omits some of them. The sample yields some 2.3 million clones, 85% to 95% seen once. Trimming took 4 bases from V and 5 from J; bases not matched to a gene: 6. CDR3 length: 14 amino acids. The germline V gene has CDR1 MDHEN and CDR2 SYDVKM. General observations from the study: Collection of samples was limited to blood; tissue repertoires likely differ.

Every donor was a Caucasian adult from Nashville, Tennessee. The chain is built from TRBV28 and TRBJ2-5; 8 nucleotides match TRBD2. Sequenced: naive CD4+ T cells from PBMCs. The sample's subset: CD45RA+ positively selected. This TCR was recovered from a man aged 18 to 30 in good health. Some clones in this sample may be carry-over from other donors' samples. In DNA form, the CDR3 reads TGTGCCAGCAGTTCCCCGGGAGGGGCGGAGACCCAGTACTTC. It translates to CASSSPGGAETQYF. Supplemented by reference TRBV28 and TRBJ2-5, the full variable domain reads DVKVTQSSRYLVKRTGEKVFLECVQDMDHENMFWYRQDPGLGLRLIYFSYDVKMKEKGDIPEGYSVSREKKERFSLILESASTNQTSMYLCASSSPGGAETQYFGPGTRLLVL.